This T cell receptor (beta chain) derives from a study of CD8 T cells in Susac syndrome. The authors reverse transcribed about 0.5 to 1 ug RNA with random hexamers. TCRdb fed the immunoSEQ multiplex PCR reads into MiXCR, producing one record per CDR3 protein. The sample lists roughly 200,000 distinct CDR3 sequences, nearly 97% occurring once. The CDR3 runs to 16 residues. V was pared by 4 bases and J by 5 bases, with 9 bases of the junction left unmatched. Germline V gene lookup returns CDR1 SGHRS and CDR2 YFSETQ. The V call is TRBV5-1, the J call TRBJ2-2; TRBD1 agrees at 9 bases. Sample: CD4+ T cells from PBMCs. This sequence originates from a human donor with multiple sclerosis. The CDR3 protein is CASSGQGRSGTGELFF. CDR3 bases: TGCGCCAGCAGCGGACAGGGGCGGTCGGGAACCGGGGAGCTGTTTTTT.